This TCR beta chain originates from a study of blood T cell repertoires in COVID-19. About the study: Samples representing acute and convalescent COVID-19 were sourced from the United States, Italy and Spain.

Generated by immunoSEQ multiplex PCR, the TCRdb table keeps only in-frame clones and is missing some. The table has over 85,000 clones, more than 75% seen once. The CDR3 is made up of 16 amino acids. The ends lost 5 bases at V and 5 bases at J; junction bases unmatched: 9. CDR1 and CDR2 from the germline V gene are MNHEY and SVGEGT. The sample was peripheral blood. This sequence originates from a human donor in a cohort sampled during active COVID-19. This chain links TRBV6-2 or TRBV6-3 with TRBJ2-1; 10 bases are shared with TRBD2. As DNA, the CDR3 is TGTGCCAGCAGTCGGCCGACTAGCGGGCCCAACAATGAGCAGTTCTTC. As protein: CASSRPTSGPNNEQFF.